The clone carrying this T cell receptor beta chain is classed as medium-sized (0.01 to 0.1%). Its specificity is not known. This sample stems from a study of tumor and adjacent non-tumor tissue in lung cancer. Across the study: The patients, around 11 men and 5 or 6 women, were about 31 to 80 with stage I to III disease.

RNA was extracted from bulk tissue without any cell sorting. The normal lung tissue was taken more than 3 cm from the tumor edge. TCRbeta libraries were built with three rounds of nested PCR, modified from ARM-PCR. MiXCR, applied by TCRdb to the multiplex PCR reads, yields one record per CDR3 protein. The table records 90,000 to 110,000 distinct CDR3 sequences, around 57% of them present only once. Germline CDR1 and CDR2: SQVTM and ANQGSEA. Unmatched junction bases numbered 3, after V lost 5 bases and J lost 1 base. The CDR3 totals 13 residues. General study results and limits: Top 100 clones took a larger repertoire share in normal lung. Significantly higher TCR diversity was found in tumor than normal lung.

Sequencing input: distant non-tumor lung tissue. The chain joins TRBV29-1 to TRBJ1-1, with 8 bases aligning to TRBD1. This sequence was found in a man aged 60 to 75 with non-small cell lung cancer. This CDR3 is CSVPGTGNTEAFF. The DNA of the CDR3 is TGCAGCGTTCCTGGGACAGGGAACACTGAAGCTTTCTTT.